The rows below give T cell receptor beta chains drawn from one sample of a study of graft-versus-host responses after intestinal transplantation. Antigen specificity for these receptors is unknown. Here immunoSEQ multiplex PCR was the method, and the copy in TCRdb shows in-frame clones only, minus some. This table holds some 86,000 clones, 91% found once. The sample consisted of unstimulated CD4+ T cells sorted from spleen or lymph node cells, taken before intestinal transplant. These receptors were obtained from a human donor who received an intestinal transplant. CDR3s include the opening cysteine and the closing phenylalanine or tryptophan. The order of the fields is V gene, clone size, J gene, D gene, CDR3 DNA, CDR3 protein. The D gene is left open where the match is weak. Clone size, where shown, is once, few, many, or a class for clones that have expanded.

v_gene: TRBV7-9
abundance: NA
j_gene: TRBJ2-7
d_gene: NA
CDR3nt: TGTGCCAGCAGCCGGACAGTTGGTGAGCAGTACTTC
CDR3aa: CASSRTVGEQYF

v_gene: TRBV6-5
abundance: NA
j_gene: TRBJ2-7
d_gene: NA
CDR3nt: TGTGCCAGCAGTTACAAATCAGGGTGGGAGCAGTACTTC
CDR3aa: CASSYKSGWEQYF

v_gene: TRBV5-1
abundance: NA
j_gene: TRBJ2-6
d_gene: TRBD2
CDR3nt: TGCGCCAGCAGCCGTACTAGCGGGGGGGCCTCTGGGGCCAACGTCCTGACTTTC
CDR3aa: CASSRTSGGASGANVLTF

v_gene: TRBV7-2
abundance: NA
j_gene: TRBJ1-6
d_gene: NA
CDR3nt: TGTGCCAGCAGCTTAGCGTGGGGGGTAGGTTCACCCCTCCACTTT
CDR3aa: CASSLAWGVGSPLHF

v_gene: TRBV7-9
abundance: NA
j_gene: TRBJ1-2
d_gene: NA
CDR3nt: TGTGCCAGCAGCTTGGATACAGGGCTGCATGGCTACACCTTC
CDR3aa: CASSLDTGLHGYTF

v_gene: TRBV30
abundance: few
j_gene: TRBJ2-7
d_gene: NA
CDR3nt: TGTGCCTGGAGTGTTGGGCCCTCGTGGGAGCAGTACTTC
CDR3aa: CAWSVGPSWEQYF

v_gene: TRBV30
abundance: NA
j_gene: TRBJ1-4
d_gene: TRBD1
CDR3nt: TGTGCCTGGATAAAAAGACAGGGGGCGTTTGAAAAACTGTTTTTT
CDR3aa: CAWIKRQGAFEKLFF

v_gene: TRBV6-5
abundance: NA
j_gene: TRBJ1-4
d_gene: NA
CDR3nt: TGTGCCAGCAGGAGGGTGTTTAATGAAAAACTGTTTTTT
CDR3aa: CASRRVFNEKLFF

v_gene: TRBV25-1
abundance: NA
j_gene: TRBJ2-3
d_gene: NA
CDR3nt: TGTGCCAGTTCCGAACAGGGAAAGCGGAATACGCAGTATTTT
CDR3aa: CASSEQGKRNTQYF

v_gene: TRBV6-5
abundance: NA
j_gene: TRBJ1-1
d_gene: NA
CDR3nt: TGTGCCAGCAGTTACTTTCCCCAGAACACTGAAGCTTTCTTT
CDR3aa: CASSYFPQNTEAFF

v_gene: TRBV19
abundance: NA
j_gene: TRBJ1-1
d_gene: TRBD1
CDR3nt: TGTGCCAGTAGTTCTCGGACAGGGAACACTGAAGCTTTCTTT
CDR3aa: CASSSRTGNTEAFF

v_gene: TRBV6-1
abundance: few
j_gene: TRBJ1-2
d_gene: NA
CDR3nt: TGTGCCAGCAGACCAGACGGACTCTATGGCTACACCTTC
CDR3aa: CASRPDGLYGYTF

v_gene: TRBV19
abundance: once
j_gene: TRBJ1-2
d_gene: NA
CDR3nt: TGTGCCAGTAGCAGGGATGGCTACACCTTC
CDR3aa: CASSRDGYTF

v_gene: TRBV11-3
abundance: NA
j_gene: TRBJ1-6
d_gene: TRBD1
CDR3nt: TGTGCCAGCAGCTCACGACAGGGCTATTCACCCCTCCACTTT
CDR3aa: CASSSRQGYSPLHF

v_gene: TRBV18
abundance: once
j_gene: TRBJ2-3
d_gene: TRBD2
CDR3nt: TGTGCCAGCTCACCAACAAGCGGGGGGCTCACAGATACGCAGTATTTT
CDR3aa: CASSPTSGGLTDTQYF

v_gene: TRBV5-4
abundance: NA
j_gene: TRBJ1-6
d_gene: TRBD1
CDR3nt: TGTGCCAGCAGCTTGAGTGACAGGGAAGGTTCACCCCTCCACTTT
CDR3aa: CASSLSDREGSPLHF

v_gene: TRBV19
abundance: NA
j_gene: TRBJ1-2
d_gene: NA
CDR3nt: TGTGCCAGCAGCGTAACCATGAGGTATGGCTACACCTTC
CDR3aa: CASSVTMRYGYTF

v_gene: TRBV5-1
abundance: NA
j_gene: TRBJ2-7
d_gene: TRBD2
CDR3nt: TGCGCCAGCAGCTTGAATGCACTAGCGGGTTACGAGCAGTACTTC
CDR3aa: CASSLNALAGYEQYF

v_gene: TRBV28
abundance: NA
j_gene: TRBJ2-4
d_gene: NA
CDR3nt: TGTGCCAGCAGTCCAACAGGGGGGGAAAACATTCAGTACTTC
CDR3aa: CASSPTGGENIQYF

v_gene: TRBV19
abundance: NA
j_gene: TRBJ2-2
d_gene: NA
CDR3nt: TGTGCCAGTAGTAGGGCAGGGGTGAACACCGGGGAGCTGTTTTTT
CDR3aa: CASSRAGVNTGELFF

v_gene: TRBV7-9
abundance: NA
j_gene: TRBJ1-6
d_gene: NA
CDR3nt: TGTGCCAGCAGCTCGTCTTCGGGGGGTTTTAATAATTCACCCCTCCACTTT
CDR3aa: CASSSSSGGFNNSPLHF

v_gene: TRBV30
abundance: NA
j_gene: TRBJ1-6
d_gene: TRBD1
CDR3nt: TGTGCCTGGAGTTTCAACACAGGGGTCGGAAATTCACCCCTCCACTTT
CDR3aa: CAWSFNTGVGNSPLHF

v_gene: TRBV9
abundance: once
j_gene: TRBJ1-6
d_gene: TRBD1
CDR3nt: TGTGCCAGCAGCGTATCACATACAGGGGCCAATTCACCCCTCCACTTT
CDR3aa: CASSVSHTGANSPLHF

v_gene: TRBV7-2
abundance: NA
j_gene: TRBJ1-5
d_gene: TRBD1
CDR3nt: TGTGCCAGCAGCCCAGACAGGGGAATAGGCAATCAGCCCCAGCATTTT
CDR3aa: CASSPDRGIGNQPQHF

v_gene: TRBV9
abundance: NA
j_gene: TRBJ1-6
d_gene: NA
CDR3nt: TGTGCCAGCAGCACAGGCATAGGGAATTCACCCCTCCACTTT
CDR3aa: CASSTGIGNSPLHF

v_gene: TRBV5-5
abundance: NA
j_gene: TRBJ1-2
d_gene: NA
CDR3nt: TGTGCCAGCAGCTTGGGCGGCGGCTATGGCTACACCTTC
CDR3aa: CASSLGGGYGYTF

v_gene: TRBV7-2
abundance: NA
j_gene: TRBJ2-7
d_gene: NA
CDR3nt: TGTGCCAGCAGCTTAGAAGTGGGCAACAAGTACTTC
CDR3aa: CASSLEVGNKYF

v_gene: TRBV25-1
abundance: NA
j_gene: TRBJ1-2
d_gene: TRBD1
CDR3nt: TGTGCCAGCAGCGCGGCGGGGACAGTTTATGGCTACACCTTC
CDR3aa: CASSAAGTVYGYTF

v_gene: TRBV11-3
abundance: NA
j_gene: TRBJ2-7
d_gene: TRBD1
CDR3nt: TGTGCCAGCAGCTTCGACAGGGGGCACGAGCAGTACTTC
CDR3aa: CASSFDRGHEQYF

v_gene: TRBV4-1
abundance: NA
j_gene: TRBJ1-1
d_gene: TRBD1
CDR3nt: TGCGCCAGCAGCCAACTCCTAACCGGGACAGGGAGGACTGAAGCTTTCTTT
CDR3aa: CASSQLLTGTGRTEAFF

v_gene: TRBV19
abundance: NA
j_gene: TRBJ2-1
d_gene: NA
CDR3nt: TGTGCCAGTAGTATAGATGTGACAGGAAACTTTAATGAGCAGTTCTTC
CDR3aa: CASSIDVTGNFNEQFF

v_gene: TRBV29-1
abundance: NA
j_gene: TRBJ2-2
d_gene: NA
CDR3nt: TGCAGCGTTGAAGCGGGAAGGGGGACCGGGGAGCTGTTTTTT
CDR3aa: CSVEAGRGTGELFF

v_gene: TRBV5-1
abundance: NA
j_gene: TRBJ1-2
d_gene: TRBD1
CDR3nt: TGCGCCAGCAGCTCCTCCTGGGACAGCCTATTCTATGGCTACACCTTC
CDR3aa: CASSSSWDSLFYGYTF

v_gene: TRBV10-1
abundance: NA
j_gene: TRBJ2-3
d_gene: TRBD2
CDR3nt: TGCGCCAGCAGTGCCGGGGGGGGAAGGACAGATACGCAGTATTTT
CDR3aa: CASSAGGGRTDTQYF

v_gene: TRBV7-2
abundance: NA
j_gene: TRBJ2-5
d_gene: TRBD2
CDR3nt: TGTGCCAGCAGCTTAGTTGGGACTAGCGATGGGGAGACCCAGTACTTC
CDR3aa: CASSLVGTSDGETQYF

v_gene: TRBV9
abundance: NA
j_gene: TRBJ1-1
d_gene: NA
CDR3nt: TGTGCCAGCAGCGTAGAATTGCGGGGTAACACTGAAGCTTTCTTT
CDR3aa: CASSVELRGNTEAFF

v_gene: TRBV27
abundance: NA
j_gene: TRBJ1-4
d_gene: NA
CDR3nt: TGTGCCAGCAGTTCCAAAAATGAAAAACTGTTTTTT
CDR3aa: CASSSKNEKLFF

v_gene: TRBV4-1
abundance: NA
j_gene: TRBJ1-3
d_gene: NA
CDR3nt: TGCGCCAGCAGCCAACTGGGCTTCTCTGGAAACACCATATATTTT
CDR3aa: CASSQLGFSGNTIYF

v_gene: TRBV7-9
abundance: NA
j_gene: TRBJ2-7
d_gene: NA
CDR3nt: TGTGCCAGCAGCCTCCCACAGGACAGCCTTTCCTACGAGCAGTACTTC
CDR3aa: CASSLPQDSLSYEQYF

v_gene: TRBV7-6
abundance: NA
j_gene: TRBJ2-1
d_gene: TRBD2
CDR3nt: TGTGCCAGCAGCCCAACTAGCGGGGGGTACTCCTACAATGAGCAGTTCTTC
CDR3aa: CASSPTSGGYSYNEQFF